The T cell receptor (beta chain) described here comes from a study of shared clonotypes between healthy human individuals. Germline V gene lookup returns CDR1 MNHNS and CDR2 SASEGT. The CDR3 spans 15 residues. J was trimmed by 0 bases and V by 3 bases; bases with no gene match: 4. The CD4+ fraction was divided into a CD45RA+ naive subset and a CD45RA-negative memory subset. Comments on this clone: Its antigen remains unknown.

Several immunoSEQ 96-well plates shared each subset's DNA, each plate a replicate. Libraries were prepared by immunoSEQ multiplex PCR; TCRdb keeps only in-frame clonotypes and omits some of them. Counted here are about 1,500,000 clones, about 96% occurring once; the ten biggest clones make up over 1%. Study-level points and caveats: Inspection by rarefaction showed sorted-subset sequencing to be incomplete despite large depth.

The TCR was taken from a man in his thirties or forties in good health. The rearrangement links TRBV6-1 to TRBJ1-2, with TRBD1 matching over 7 bases. Sample: naive CD4+ T cells sorted from blood. Subset meaning: CD45RA+ positively selected. The CDR3 loop is CASSEGRGPNYGYTF. In DNA, the CDR3 is TGTGCCAGCAGTGAGGGGAGGGGGCCTAACTATGGCTACACCTTC.